This T cell receptor (beta chain) was profiled in a study of monozygotic twins with inflammatory bowel disease (dated by TCRdb to between 2018 and 2021). Some background on the complete study: The full study comprised 28 monozygotic twin pairs: nine German pairs (four IBD-concordant, five IBD-discordant) and 19 IBD-discordant Danish pairs. Each individual had, on average, about 151 000 unique TCRalpha sequences and 181 000 unique TCRbeta sequences available for analysis. Within discordant pairs, disease-associated traits were sought mainly by comparing IBD patients with their genetically identical healthy co-twins.

Points on this clonotype: The target of this receptor is not known.

The library was generated by 5' RACE. Each TCR library was prepared from around 3.5 ug of total RNA. For each sample, cDNA synthesis with SMARTScribe reverse transcriptase was split into eight separate reactions. Unique molecular identifiers containing a 6-nucleotide sample barcode were introduced through template switching during cDNA synthesis. TCRalpha and TCRbeta cDNA was amplified by two nested PCRs of approximately 17 and 9 cycles, with bead purification after each PCR. Before amplification, the cDNA was treated with uracil DNA-glycosylase and purified using the QIAquick PCR purification kit. The second PCR added Illumina TruSeq-compatible adapters along with sample-specific barcodes. TapeStation and Qubit were used to check library quality and concentration, and roughly 5.5 ng of each library was pooled. Sequencing of the pooled libraries was done on an Illumina HiSeq2500 single-index Rapid Run using custom sequencing primers and 2 x 100 bp reads. On the study's bioinformatics: MiGEC version 1.2.6 was used for UMI-based consensus assembly to correct PCR and sequencing errors. MiXCR version 2.1.1 was used to carry out V(D)J alignment, clonotype assembly and CDR3 extraction. To normalise gene usage, clonotype sharing and MAIT/NKT TCR abundance, the top 1000, 10 000 and 20 000 clonotypes in each sample were analysed. After downsampling to 27 000 UMIs, diversity was calculated as the inverse Simpson index using the vegan R package. Paired Mann-Whitney U tests were applied to discordant twin pairs, with Benjamini-Hochberg correction for multiple testing. Following reprocessing of the reads by TCRdb, the data hold one row per CDR3 protein sequence and no DNA is available. The authors' filters were not applied to this entry. The record for this sample contains fewer than 150,000 distinct CDR3 sequences. The ten most abundant clones make up 2.4% of the sample.

From each donor, a roughly 2.5 ml peripheral blood sample was collected into PAXgene tubes and stored at -80 degrees C. Total RNA was isolated from whole blood with the PAXgene blood miRNA kit on an automated QIAcube, without T cell sorting. Peripheral blood from monozygotic twin pairs who were concordant or discordant for inflammatory bowel disease underwent deep TCRalpha and TCRbeta repertoire profiling using unique molecular barcoding. Smoking habits were recorded for all twin pairs, and each individual was classified as a current, former or never smoker. Broader findings and caveats from the paper: The analysis was unable to tell apart different T cell subtypes. No difference in repertoire similarity was observed between concordant and discordant twins, possibly owing to limited statistical power. The results gave no support for a single strong signal or clonotype linked to IBD. TCRbeta repertoire diversity, by inverse Simpson index, was decreased in IBD patients compared with their healthy co-twins. Compared with healthy twins, IBD patients shared fewer clonotypes with other individuals, and the difference was most pronounced in patients with signs of disease activity. Differing immunosuppressive treatments among patients may have added background noise and inter-individual variability to the repertoires.

The germline V gene provides CDR1 SGHTA and CDR2 FQGNSA. From its cysteine to its phenylalanine, the CDR3 spans 13 amino acids. Only the protein is on record. Input material: blood. The chain is encoded by TRBV7-2 joined to TRBJ1-1; as DNA is missing, the TRBD1 call by TCRdb cannot be tested. This TCR was recovered from a human donor with ulcerative colitis or Crohn's disease, or a healthy co-twin of an affected twin (not recorded which). The CDR3 region: CASSLARGTEAFF.